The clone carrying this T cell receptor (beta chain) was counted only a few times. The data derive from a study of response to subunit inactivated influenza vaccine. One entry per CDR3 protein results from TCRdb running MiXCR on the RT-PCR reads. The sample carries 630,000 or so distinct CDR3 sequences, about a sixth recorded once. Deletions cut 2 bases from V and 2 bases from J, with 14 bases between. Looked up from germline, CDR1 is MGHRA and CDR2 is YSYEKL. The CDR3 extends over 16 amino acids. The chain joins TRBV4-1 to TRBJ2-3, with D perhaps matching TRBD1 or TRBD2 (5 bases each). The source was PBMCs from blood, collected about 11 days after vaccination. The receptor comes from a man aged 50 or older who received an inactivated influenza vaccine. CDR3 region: CASSQSTGRVTDTQYF. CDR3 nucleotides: TGCGCCAGCAGCCAATCGACGGGGCGGGTCACAGATACGCAGTATTTT.